A single sample is the source of the 21 T cell receptor beta chains below, sequenced in a study of OX40 agonist ivuxolimab in advanced cancers. Assay used: immunoSEQ multiplex PCR; TCRdb lists only in-frame clones, some missing. The table lists just over 90,000 clones, 90% to 95% of them singletons. The sequenced sample was CD4+ or CD8+ T cells sorted from blood, obtained in a trial of the OX40 agonist ivuxolimab. The receptors come from an adult with an advanced solid tumor such as melanoma, head and neck, liver or kidney cancer.

The count of this clone is one. The V gene is TRBV25-1, the J gene TRBJ2-5; 12 bases map to TRBD1. The germline CDR1 and CDR2 sequences are MGHDK and SYGVNS. V dropped 3 bases and J dropped 5; count of bases not matched to a gene: 4. CDR3 length: 15 amino acids. CDR3 nucleotides: TGTGCCAGCAGTGAGGGACAGGGGGCGAGGGAGACCCAGTACTTC. Encoded protein: CASSEGQGARETQYF.

This clone was found once. The same CDR3 also results from other DNA sequences found in this sample. This rearrangement joins TRBV2 to TRBJ1-5; no firm D call. The V and J ends lost 5 bases and 5 bases respectively, with 16 bases between them. The CDR3 runs 15 residues. CDR1 is SNHLY and CDR2 is FYNNEI in the germline V gene. The CDR3 reads CASSQSSTVYQPQHF. CDR3 DNA: TGTGCCAGCAGTCAAAGCAGTACAGTTTATCAGCCCCAGCATTTT.

The chain carries TRBV6-1 and TRBJ1-3; TRBD1 matches 7 bases. CDR1 and CDR2 (germline): MNHNS, SASEGT. The trim removed 4 bases at V and 0 bases at J, leaving 3 bases unmatched. This CDR3 spans 15 amino acids. In DNA, the CDR3 is TGTGCCAGCAGTGCCCGGGACAGCTCTGGAAACACCATATATTTT. This codes for CASSARDSSGNTIYF.

The CDR3 is CASSYNAGSGQPQHF. The CDR3 DNA follows: TGTGCCAGCAGTTACAACGCAGGCTCGGGTCAGCCCCAGCATTTT. The rearrangement links TRBV6-5 to TRBJ1-5; D uncertain. CDR1 and CDR2 (germline): MNHEY, SVGAGI. CDR3 length equals 15 residues. V was clipped by 2 bases and J by 6 bases, with 14 bases between them.

The chain uses TRBV29-1 and TRBJ2-1, with 7 nucleotides matching TRBD2. The ends lost 3 bases at V and 5 bases at J; junction bases unmatched: 7. Germline CDR1 reads SQVTM; CDR2 reads ANQGSEA. This CDR3 spans 14 amino acids. The CDR3 nucleotides are TGCAGCGTTGACGCCCCGGGACTACACAATGAGCAGTTCTTC. Translating gives CSVDAPGLHNEQFF.

CDR3 residues: CASTPLLADAYEQYF. CDR3 nucleotide sequence: TGTGCCAGCACACCCCTATTGGCAGACGCCTACGAGCAGTACTTC. V and J are TRBV7-9 and TRBJ2-7; D not resolved. CDR3 length: 15 residues. The germline V gene has CDR1 SEHNR and CDR2 FQNEAQ (reference sequence). Trimming removed 7 bases from V and 2 bases from J, with 18 bases in between.

The genes are TRBV18 and TRBJ2-2, with D uncertain. CDR1 KGHSH and CDR2 LQKENI come from the germline V gene. The CDR3 is 12 amino acids. V was pared by 5 bases and J by 4 bases, with 5 bases between. CDR3 DNA sequence: TGTGCCAGCTCATTGGCCACCGGGGAGCTGTTTTTT. Its protein product is CASSLATGELFF.

The CDR3 reads CASSPGVAGALGELFF. In DNA form, the CDR3 reads TGTGCCAGCAGCCCTGGGGTAGCGGGAGCACTCGGGGAGCTGTTTTTT. The chain joins TRBV5-4 to TRBJ2-2; 9 positions agree with TRBD2. There are 16 residues in the CDR3. Losses at the gene ends were 4 bases for V and 7 bases for J; bases not matched to a gene: 11. CDR1 and CDR2 from the germline V gene are SGHNT and YYREEE (reference sequence).

The chain recombines TRBV11-2 with TRBJ1-1, with D maybe TRBD1 (6 bases). This CDR3 spans 15 amino acids. Between the trimmed V and J ends, which lost 3 bases and 0 bases, there was a span of 11 bases. In germline, CDR1 is SGHAT, CDR2 FQNNGV. The CDR3 DNA is TGTGCCAGCAGCTTCAGGACAGAAATGAACACTGAAGCTTTCTTT. Translating it yields CASSFRTEMNTEAFF.

The chain combines TRBV19 with TRBJ2-2; D remains ambiguous. V shed 1 base and J shed 0 bases, with 12 bases lying between them. Germline CDR1 reads LNHDA; CDR2 reads SQIVND (reference sequence). There are 17 residues in the CDR3. This CDR3 reads CASSIAFRRANTGELFF. CDR3 nucleotide sequence: TGTGCCAGTAGTATAGCCTTTAGGAGAGCGAACACCGGGGAGCTGTTTTTT.

The rearrangement joins TRBV5-3 to TRBJ1-1; D is possibly TRBD1 (5 bases). TRBV5-3 is given ORF status, its function remaining uncertain. This CDR3 comprises 15 residues. With 0 bases removed from V and 0 bases from J, the gap between germline ends came to 9 bases. The CDR3 spells CARSLEQALNTEAFF. CDR3 nucleotides: TGTGCCAGAAGCTTGGAACAGGCCCTGAACACTGAAGCTTTCTTT.

CDR3 bases: TGTGCCAGTAGTATCGGAGGGCACGAGCAGTACTTC. Protein product: CASSIGGHEQYF. The chain combines TRBV19 with TRBJ2-7; a possible D gene is TRBD2 (6 bases). Germline lookup yields CDR1 LNHDA and CDR2 SQIVND (reference sequence). V was trimmed by 3 bases and J by 5 bases, leaving 8 bases between them. The CDR3 contains 12 residues.

The chain employs TRBV9 and TRBJ2-7; TRBD2 is a possible D gene (7 bases). The germline V and J ends were trimmed by 4 bases and 2 bases, with 16 bases remaining between them. The CDR3 sequence is 15 residues long. The germline V gene has CDR1 SGDLS and CDR2 YYNGEE. The DNA for the CDR3 is TGTGCCAGCAGCACCGCGGGGGCTGCTCCCTACGAGCAGTACTTC. Translating gives CASSTAGAAPYEQYF.

The V call is TRBV30, the J call TRBJ2-2; 8 bases are a match to TRBD2. The V gene end was trimmed by 3 bases and the J gene end by 6 bases; junction bases not matched to a gene: 3. Per germline, CDR1 GTSNPN and CDR2 SVGIG (reference sequence). The CDR3 length is 13 residues. This CDR3 reads CAWSGGAPGELFF. The CDR3 DNA follows: TGTGCCTGGAGCGGGGGGGCCCCCGGGGAGCTGTTTTTT.

The chain combines TRBV11-2 with TRBJ2-5, with 11 bases lining up with TRBD2. J gave up 4 bases and V 2 bases, and 3 bases lay outside the gene matches. Germline CDR1 SGHAT, CDR2 FQNNGV. The CDR3 is 15 amino acids. DNA of the CDR3: TGTGCCAGCAGCTTAACTAGCGGGGGTTTAGAGACCCAGTACTTC. Translation: CASSLTSGGLETQYF.

The chain combines TRBV6-6 with TRBJ1-2; 9 bases fit TRBD1. The CDR3 runs to 13 residues. Looked up from germline, CDR1 is MNHNY and CDR2 is SVGAGI (reference sequence). Unmatched junction bases numbered 6, after V lost 6 bases and J lost 7 bases. In DNA, the CDR3 is TGTGCCAGCAGCTTGACAGGGGGAAGTGGCTACACCTTC. Its translation: CASSLTGGSGYTF.

The chain has TRBV21-1 and TRBJ1-1. TRBV21-1 is a documented pseudogene. This CDR3 is 13 amino acids long. DNA for the CDR3: TGTGCCAGCAGCACTCTATCCGGGACGAAGGCTTTCTTT. It yields the protein CASSTLSGTKAFF.

V is TRBV30 and J is TRBJ2-7, with 13 bases matching TRBD2. J gave up 6 bases and V 5 bases, and 4 bases lay outside the gene matches. CDR1 GTSNPN and CDR2 SVGIG come from the germline V gene (reference sequence). The CDR3 contains 13 residues. Here the CDR3 DNA reads TGTGCCTGGGACTGGACTAGCGGGAGCGAGCAGTACTTC. Residues: CAWDWTSGSEQYF.

This clone was counted between two and nine times. The rearrangement joins TRBV13 to TRBJ1-2; D ambiguous. Germline V CDR1 and CDR2: PRHDT, FYEKMQ (reference sequence). This CDR3 region has 14 residues. With 0 bases removed from V and 6 bases from J, the gap between germline ends came to 11 bases. CDR3 in amino acids: CASSLGGSPDGYTF. DNA for the CDR3: TGTGCCAGCAGCTTAGGCGGCAGCCCGGATGGCTACACCTTC.

The chain has TRBV6-5 and TRBJ1-2; 7 nucleotides align to TRBD1. Losses at the gene ends were 6 bases for V and 7 bases for J; bases not matched to a gene: 2. Germline values: CDR1 MNHEY, CDR2 SVGAGI. The CDR3 runs to 11 residues. In DNA form, the CDR3 reads TGTGCCAGCAGCGACAGGGTTGGCTACACCTTC. Residues: CASSDRVGYTF.

The chain uses TRBV4-1 and TRBJ2-1; D is uncertain. The CDR3 length is 13 residues. Trimming removed 3 bases from V and 7 bases from J, with 10 bases in between. Per germline, CDR1 MGHRA and CDR2 YSYEKL. CDR3: CASSQQDLNEQFF. The CDR3 coding sequence is TGCGCCAGCAGCCAGCAAGATCTGAATGAGCAGTTCTTC.